This is a list of T cell receptor beta chains from one sample in a study of control samples from healthy donors and cancer patients. TCRdb's table, derived via immunoSEQ multiplex PCR, lists solely in-frame clones and lacks some. The sample includes some 96,000 clones, 87% of them seen just once. The material sequenced was blood. These TCRs come from a woman aged 50 to 60 in good health. The CDR3 runs from the conserved cysteine through the conserved F or W. Fields, in order: V gene, clone size, J gene, D gene, CDR3 DNA, CDR3 protein. The D gene is left open where the match is weak. Clone size, where shown, is once, few, many, or a class for clones that have expanded.

TRBV7-9	-	TRBJ2-1	TRBD2	TGTGCCAGCAGCTTTCCGGCGGGGCGGGAGGGCCACAATGAGCAGTTCTTC	CASSFPAGREGHNEQFF
TRBV5-1	-	TRBJ1-1	TRBD1	TGCGCCAGCAGCTTCACAGGGGGCTGGGGCACTGAAGCTTTCTTT	CASSFTGGWGTEAFF
TRBV7-2	-	TRBJ1-3	-	TGTGCCAGCAGCTCACGGATAGGGGGTATCTCTGGAAACACCATATATTTT	CASSSRIGGISGNTIYF
TRBV5-4	-	TRBJ2-7	-	TGTGCCAGCAGCTTGGGCCAGGAGATCTACGAGCAGTACTTC	CASSLGQEIYEQYF
TRBV6-4	-	TRBJ2-1	-	TGTGCCAGCAGTGACAGGGGCTATAACAATGAGCAGTTCTTC	CASSDRGYNNEQFF
TRBV4-2	few	TRBJ2-7	-	TGTGCCAGCAGCCAAGATCGGCAGTCGGGCGAGCAGTACTTC	CASSQDRQSGEQYF
TRBV5-1	-	TRBJ2-2	-	TGCGCCAGCAGCTTGGGCCAGGGGGGCACCGGGGAGCTGTTTTTT	CASSLGQGGTGELFF
TRBV10-2	-	TRBJ2-3	-	TGCGCCACCCCCTCAAGGGGGGAACGAACAGATACGCAGTATTTT	CATPSRGERTDTQYF
TRBV3-1/TRBV3-2	-	TRBJ1-2	TRBD1	TGTGCCAGCAGCCAAGATTTGGTTTTTAGCCGGGACAGGACTTATGGCTACACCTTC	CASSQDLVFSRDRTYGYTF
TRBV11-2	-	TRBJ1-5	-	TGTGCCAGCAGCCAGGGGACCGCGGGGACTCAGCCCCAGCATTTT	CASSQGTAGTQPQHF
TRBV7-3	-	TRBJ2-5	-	TGTGCCAGCAGCTTAGCCGGGGCCGTTGGGGAGACCCAGTACTTC	CASSLAGAVGETQYF
TRBV11-2	-	TRBJ1-2	-	TGTGCCAGCAGCTTTGGCGCTGGGGGCTACACCTTC	CASSFGAGGYTF
TRBV6-2/TRBV6-3	-	TRBJ1-2	-	TGTGCCAGCAGTCCCGTCTTCTATGGCTACACCTTC	CASSPVFYGYTF
TRBV2	-	TRBJ1-6	-	TGTGCCAGCAGTGCAACAGGAGACTATTCACCCCTCCACTTT	CASSATGDYSPLHF
TRBV5-1	-	TRBJ2-6	TRBD1	TGCGCCAGCGAGGCAGGGGGCGCCTCTGGGGCCAACGTCCTGACTTTC	CASEAGGASGANVLTF
TRBV7-9	-	TRBJ2-1	-	TGTGCCAGCGAGGTAGTTGGTGAGCAGTTCTTC	CASEVVGEQFF
TRBV4-1	once	TRBJ1-3	-	TGCGCCAGCAGCCAAGTTCGCCAGGGGACCGGAAACACCATATATTTT	CASSQVRQGTGNTIYF
TRBV30	-	TRBJ2-7	-	TGTGCCTGGAGGCCTTTGGAGAGGGTCCACGAGCAGTACTTC	CAWRPLERVHEQYF
TRBV6-2/TRBV6-3	-	TRBJ1-1	TRBD1	TGTGCCAGCAGTAGCTTCGACAGGGGATACACTGAAGCTTTCTTT	CASSSFDRGYTEAFF
TRBV9	once	TRBJ2-3	-	TGTGCCAGCAGCACCACAGATACGCAGTATTTT	CASSTTDTQYF
TRBV6-5	-	TRBJ1-4	-	TGTGCCGCCGCGAGGCAGGGAACTAATGAAAAACTGTTTTTT	CAAARQGTNEKLFF
TRBV18	-	TRBJ2-3	TRBD2	TGTGCCAGCTCACCAGTAGCGGGGAACACAGATACGCAGTATTTT	CASSPVAGNTDTQYF
TRBV6-5	-	TRBJ2-1	-	TGTGCCAGCAGTTTTGCAGGGCTGGGCGATGAGCAGTTCTTC	CASSFAGLGDEQFF
TRBV10-2	-	TRBJ2-2	TRBD1	TGCGCCAGCACAGACAGGGTTGGCACCGGGGAGCTGTTTTTT	CASTDRVGTGELFF
TRBV7-9	once	TRBJ2-7	-	TGTGCCAGCAGCTTAGCTAGCGGACAAACCTACGAGCAGTACTTC	CASSLASGQTYEQYF
TRBV5-6	few	TRBJ1-5	-	TGTGCCAGCAGCTTAGGTGATTTCAATCAGCCCCAGCATTTT	CASSLGDFNQPQHF
TRBV6-5	-	TRBJ2-1	-	TGTGCCAGCAGCCCAGCGCGGGGGCGTCTGTTCTTC	CASSPARGRLFF
TRBV10-3	-	TRBJ1-2	-	TGTGCCATCAGTGAAGTTGGCAGGGGCTACACCTTC	CAISEVGRGYTF
TRBV9	-	TRBJ1-2	TRBD1	TGTGCCAGCAGCGTAGAGCCAGGGGGGAACTATGGCTACACCTTC	CASSVEPGGNYGYTF
TRBV18	-	TRBJ2-1	-	TGTGCCAGCTCACCACCTCTGGAGCTGGGCTCCTACAATGAGCAGTTCTTC	CASSPPLELGSYNEQFF
TRBV5-8	-	TRBJ1-5	-	TGTGCCAGCAGTCGCTTGGGGGGTTATTGGGGTTCCCAGCATTTT	CASSRLGGYWGSQHF
TRBV12-3/TRBV12-4	-	TRBJ1-4	-	TGTGCCAGCTCGCTGAGTCCCCCTGAAAAACTGTTTTTT	CASSLSPPEKLFF
TRBV24-1	-	TRBJ2-1	TRBD1	TGTGCCACCAGTGATTTGGAGGGGGCCCAGTACCATGAGCAGTTCTTC	CATSDLEGAQYHEQFF
TRBV21-1	-	TRBJ1-1	-	TGTGCCAGCAGCAAGGGGGCTTTTTGGCGGTGGTCCTTT	CASSKGAFWRWSF
TRBV7-2	-	TRBJ2-1	-	TGTGCCAGCAGCTCCCTTGGGGTAAAGCAGTTCTTC	CASSSLGVKQFF
TRBV9	-	TRBJ2-2	-	TGTGCCAGCAGTTCTCCGGACAGCCTCTATCCCGGGGAGCTGTTTTTT	CASSSPDSLYPGELFF
TRBV5-5	-	TRBJ2-2	-	TGTGCCAGCAGCTTGGGGGCAAAGAACACCGGGGAGCTGTTTTTT	CASSLGAKNTGELFF
TRBV20-1	-	TRBJ2-1	-	TGCAGTGCCGGGGAGTCGGATGAGCAGTTCTTC	CSAGESDEQFF
TRBV5-4	once	TRBJ2-5	TRBD1	TGTGCCAGCAGCTACCAGGGGGCGGGAGAGACCCAGTACTTC	CASSYQGAGETQYF
TRBV18	-	TRBJ2-7	TRBD1	TGTGCCAGCTCACCAAGACCGGGACAGGGGGCCTACGAGCAGTACTTC	CASSPRPGQGAYEQYF
TRBV4-1	once	TRBJ2-2	TRBD2	TGCGCCAGCAGTCGTAGCGGGGTGAACACCGGGGAGCTGTTTTTT	CASSRSGVNTGELFF
TRBV7-2	-	TRBJ2-2	TRBD2	TGTGCCAGCAGCTTCCTCCGACTAGCGGGAGGGCCGACCGGGGAGCTGTTTTTT	CASSFLRLAGGPTGELFF
TRBV2	-	TRBJ2-2	-	TGTGCCAGCAGAAAGACACCGAACACCGGGGAGCTGTTTTTT	CASRKTPNTGELFF
TRBV6-4	-	TRBJ2-7	-	TGTGCCAGCAGTGGACAGGCCGGATACGAGCAGTACTTC	CASSGQAGYEQYF
TRBV19	-	TRBJ1-5	-	TGTGCCAGTAGTATATCAACCATTTACAGCAATCAGCCCCAGCATTTT	CASSISTIYSNQPQHF
TRBV4-2	-	TRBJ2-1	TRBD2	TGTGCCAGCAGCCAAGATACCCCTAGACTAGCGGGGGGTTGGAATGAGCAGTTCTTC	CASSQDTPRLAGGWNEQFF
TRBV9	-	TRBJ2-7	TRBD1	TGTGCCAGCAGCGGGGGAGGGACAGGGAGATTGAACGCCGAGCAGTACTTC	CASSGGGTGRLNAEQYF
TRBV6-2/TRBV6-3	-	TRBJ2-3	TRBD1	TGTGCCAGCAGCCGTAGGACAGGGGTTACAGATACGCAGTATTTT	CASSRRTGVTDTQYF
TRBV4-1	-	TRBJ1-1	-	TGCGCCAGCAGCCAGGGGGGGTGGAGGACCACTGAAGCTTTCTTT	CASSQGGWRTTEAFF
TRBV29-1	-	TRBJ1-2	-	TGCAGCGTTGATGAAGGGGGATCCTTTAACTATGGCTACACCTTC	CSVDEGGSFNYGYTF
TRBV30	-	TRBJ1-2	-	TGTGCCTGGATTGGGACCCGAGGAGGCTACACCTTC	CAWIGTRGGYTF
TRBV7-2	-	TRBJ1-1	-	TGTGCCAGCAGCCGTCGTGGCAGAAGTAACACTGAAGCTTTCTTT	CASSRRGRSNTEAFF
TRBV5-4	once	TRBJ2-3	TRBD2	TGTGCCAGCAGCCCAACTAGCGTTGCGGCAGATACGCAGTATTTT	CASSPTSVAADTQYF
TRBV9	many	TRBJ1-1	TRBD1	TGTGCCAGCAGCGTAGAAGACAGGGGGCAGAGCACTGAAGCTTTCTTT	CASSVEDRGQSTEAFF
TRBV27	-	TRBJ2-1	-	TGTGCCAGCAGTTTATTCGGGGAGCAGTTCTTC	CASSLFGEQFF
TRBV3-1/TRBV3-2	-	TRBJ2-7	TRBD2	TGTGCCAGCAGCCAGGCGGGGGGGTCCGAGCAGTACTTC	CASSQAGGSEQYF
TRBV3-1/TRBV3-2	-	TRBJ2-1	-	TGTGCCAGCAGCCGCGAAGTAGGGTTGCGGGAGCAGTTCTTC	CASSREVGLREQFF
TRBV11-2	-	TRBJ2-3	-	TGTGCCAGCAGCTTAGATGTCGGTACAGATACGCAGTATTTT	CASSLDVGTDTQYF
TRBV3-1/TRBV3-2	-	TRBJ2-2	TRBD1	TGTGCCAGCAGCCGTCACAGGGGGACGAACACCGGGGAGCTGTTTTTT	CASSRHRGTNTGELFF